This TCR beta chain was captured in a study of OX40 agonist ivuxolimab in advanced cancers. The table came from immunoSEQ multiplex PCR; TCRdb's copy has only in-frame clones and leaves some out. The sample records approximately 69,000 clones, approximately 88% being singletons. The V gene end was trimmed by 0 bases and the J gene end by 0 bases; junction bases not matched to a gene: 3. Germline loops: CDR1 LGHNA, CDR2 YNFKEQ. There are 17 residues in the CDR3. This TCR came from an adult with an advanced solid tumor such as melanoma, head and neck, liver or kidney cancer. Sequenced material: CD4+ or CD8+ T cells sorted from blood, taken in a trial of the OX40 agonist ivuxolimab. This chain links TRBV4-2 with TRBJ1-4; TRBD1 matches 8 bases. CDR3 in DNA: TGTGCCAGCAGCCAAGATACAGGGGGAGCAACTAATGAAAAACTGTTTTTT. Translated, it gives CASSQDTGGATNEKLFF.